These 19 T cell receptor beta chains share one sample of origin, sequenced in a study of blood T cell repertoires in COVID-19 (dated by TCRdb to 2018 to 2021). Library method: the immunoSEQ multiplex PCR assay. Entries here come from immuneACCESS through TCRdb and include only in-frame sequences with V and J called. Some clones fail to appear in such tables; in the studies checked, an unresolved V gene covers under half of the shortfall, and the cause of the remainder is unknown. This sample gives 200,000 to 300,000 clones in total; 65% to 90% of them show up just once. The ten largest clones capture roughly 1.9% of the sample. The specimen was peripheral blood. These receptors all come from a man between 25 and 39 years old with active or convalescent COVID-19.

The chain employs TRBV5-5 and TRBJ2-1; 10 bases fit TRBD2. Germline-derived CDR1 and CDR2 are SGHKS and YYEKEE (reference sequence). This CDR3 is 14 amino acids long. Trimming removed 2 bases from V and 7 bases from J; junction bases left unmatched: 3. The CDR3 is CASSFASGGNEQFF. The CDR3 DNA is TGTGCCAGCAGCTTTGCTAGCGGGGGTAATGAGCAGTTCTTC.

The sample holds one count of this clone. This CDR3 reads CASSGQGSLRGQYF. Written as DNA, the CDR3 is TGTGCCAGCAGCGGACAGGGTTCTTTACGTGGCCAGTACTTC. The chain is built from TRBV6-5 and TRBJ2-7; 8 bases map to TRBD1. The CDR3 runs 14 residues. V gave up 6 bases and J gave up 10 bases; unmatched junction bases: 14. Germline V gene data show CDR1 as MNHEY and CDR2 as SVGAGI.

The V gene is TRBV6-1, the J gene TRBJ2-1; D is unclear. The CDR3 is made up of 14 amino acids. Germline V gene sequence: CDR1 MNHNS, CDR2 SASEGT. Between the trimmed V and J ends, which lost 2 bases and 9 bases, there was a span of 14 bases. The CDR3 sequence is CASSEPLRIGEQFF. CDR3 in DNA: TGTGCCAGCAGTGAACCCCTGAGAATCGGTGAGCAGTTCTTC.

The chain combines TRBV11-1 with TRBJ2-5; 7 positions match TRBD1. Germline CDR1 SGHAT, CDR2 FQDESV (reference sequence). With V trimmed by 3 bases and J by 4 bases, 8 bases remained unmatched. This CDR3 is 15 amino acids long. CDR3 protein: CASSFSPEGAETQYF. The CDR3 DNA follows: TGTGCCAGCAGCTTTTCCCCCGAGGGGGCAGAGACCCAGTACTTC.

The chain couples TRBV15 to TRBJ1-2; tentative D call: TRBD1 (5 bases). Deletions cut 2 bases from V and 7 bases from J, with 23 bases between. CDR1 is LNHNV, CDR2 YYDKDF, per germline (reference sequence). The length of the CDR3 is 17 residues. CDR3 in DNA: TGTGCCACCAGCAGAAACCGGGACTCAACGCTCCAGCCTGGCTACACCTTC. Protein sequence: CATSRNRDSTLQPGYTF.

The count of this clone is one. V and J are TRBV3-1 (or the pseudogene TRBV3-2) and TRBJ1-6; 8 bases line up with TRBD1. CDR1 and CDR2 from the germline V gene are LGHDT and YNNKEL (reference sequence). The CDR3 runs to 17 residues. V lost 2 bases and J lost 12; bases outside the gene matches: 15. DNA of the CDR3: TGTGCCAGCAGCCAATGTCGTCCCAGGGGGCTATTGATACCCCTCCACTTT. Its protein product is CASSQCRPRGLLIPLHF.

The rearrangement uses TRBV6-5 and TRBJ1-1; D remains ambiguous. CDR3 length equals 13 residues. CDR1 MNHEY and CDR2 SVGAGI come from the germline V gene. V was shortened by 6 bases and J by 3 bases, with 11 bases between the two germline ends. The DNA of the CDR3 is TGTGCCAGCAGAACAGCCTTCGACACTGAAGCTTTCTTT. Translation gives CASRTAFDTEAFF.

V gene TRBV3-1 (or the pseudogene TRBV3-2) combines with J gene TRBJ2-7, with 8 bases fitting TRBD1. Trimming cost V 4 bases and J 3 bases; bases outside gene matches: 8. This CDR3 contains 15 residues. In germline, CDR1 is LGHDT, CDR2 YNNKEL (reference sequence). Written as DNA, the CDR3 is TGTGCCAGCAGCCCCGGGACAGGACAACACTACGAGCAGTACTTC. Amino acids: CASSPGTGQHYEQYF.

The chain uses TRBV19 and TRBJ2-7; 8 bases align to TRBD2. Germline trimming cut 6 bases from V and 1 base from J; bases unmatched to any gene: 8. CDR1 LNHDA and CDR2 SQIVND come from the germline V gene (reference sequence). This CDR3 has 15 amino acids. The CDR3 here is CASSRPSGPSYEQYF. Here the CDR3 DNA reads TGTGCCAGTAGCCGACCTAGCGGGCCATCCTACGAGCAGTACTTC.

The chain recombines TRBV19 with TRBJ1-2; D not resolved. The CDR3 sequence is 14 residues long. Germline-derived CDR1 and CDR2 are LNHDA and SQIVND (reference sequence). V lost 3 bases and J lost 4, with 12 bases in between. This CDR3 is CASSIPAASYGYTF. The CDR3 bases are TGTGCCAGTAGTATCCCAGCAGCTAGCTATGGCTACACCTTC.

The chain couples TRBV6-2 or TRBV6-3 to TRBJ1-4; D is uncertain. Looked up from germline, CDR1 is MNHEY and CDR2 is SVGEGT. This CDR3 comprises 14 residues. With 2 bases removed from V and 10 bases from J, the gap between germline ends came to 14 bases. The CDR3 nucleotides are TGTGCCAGCAGTTACGGAGTCGCTTTTGGAAAACTGTTTTTT. This encodes CASSYGVAFGKLFF.

This clone was observed a handful of times. The J gene is TRBJ1-6, the V gene TRBV5-5; D is perhaps TRBD1 (6 bases). Trimming cost V 4 bases and J 4 bases, with 21 bases left between them. This CDR3 comprises 18 residues. Germline lookup yields CDR1 SGHKS and CDR2 YYEKEE (reference sequence). This chain's CDR3 is CASSARDAGTSYNSPLHF. Written as DNA, the CDR3 is TGTGCCAGCAGCGCGAGAGATGCCGGGACAAGTTATAATTCACCCCTCCACTTT. Looking up the rest from reference TRBV5-5 and TRBJ1-6 gives the full variable domain: DAGVTQSPTHLIKTRGQQVTLRCSPISGHKSVSWYQQVLGQGPQFIFQYYEKEERGRGNFPDRFSARQFPNYSSELNVNALLLGDSALYLCASSARDAGTSYNSPLHFGNGTRLTVT.

The V call is TRBV4-2, the J call TRBJ2-5; TRBD2 matches at 11 bases. The CDR3 loop spans 14 amino acids. Per the germline V gene, CDR1 is LGHNA and CDR2 is YNFKEQ. V was pared by 10 bases and J by 5 bases, with 9 bases of the junction left unmatched. The CDR3 region is CATSSGGAGETQYF. The CDR3 region has the DNA TGTGCCACAAGTAGCGGGGGGGCCGGGGAGACCCAGTACTTC.

The table lists this clone with a few counts. The chain is built from TRBV6-5 and TRBJ1-2; D is perhaps TRBD1 (6 bases). Germline loops: CDR1 MNHEY, CDR2 SVGAGI. This CDR3 contains 12 residues. V was cut by 7 bases and J by 7 bases, with 13 bases left in between. In DNA form, the CDR3 reads TGTGCCAGCAAAGTTCCAGGGGCTGGCTACACCTTC. Amino acids: CASKVPGAGYTF.

J is TRBJ1-1 and V is TRBV5-6; D call uncertain. The CDR3 totals 16 residues. Germline loops: CDR1 SGHDT, CDR2 YYEEEE. Trimming pared 4 bases from V and 3 bases from J, leaving 19 bases between. The CDR3 loop is CASSVQGGGFDTEAFF. The CDR3 nucleotides read TGTGCCAGCAGCGTCCAAGGAGGCGGATTTGACACTGAAGCTTTCTTT.

This chain connects TRBV7-8 to TRBJ2-2; 9 bases map to TRBD1. This CDR3 has 16 residues. Per germline, CDR1 SGHVS and CDR2 FQNEAQ. J gave up 6 bases and V 5 bases, and 10 bases lay outside the gene matches. The CDR3 region is CASSVGGTGFAGELFF. The CDR3 nucleotides read TGTGCCAGCAGCGTAGGCGGGACAGGGTTCGCCGGGGAGCTGTTTTTT.

The chain is built from TRBV12-2 and TRBJ1-4; TRBD1, the table's D call, lacks a check against the DNA. TRBV12-2 is tagged as a pseudogene. The CDR3 consists of 17 residues. The CDR3 coding sequence is TGTGCAAGTCGCTTACCCCCGGTTTCCCAGGGTTATGAAAAACTGTTTTTT. This translates into CASRLPPVSQGYEKLFF.

This clone showed up just once. The V call is TRBV19, the J call TRBJ2-7; 9 bases align to TRBD1. The CDR3 sequence is 17 residues long. After removal of 6 bases from V and 3 bases from J, the junction contained 15 bases not matched to a gene. Germline lookup yields CDR1 LNHDA and CDR2 SQIVND (reference sequence). DNA of the CDR3: TGTGCCAGTAGCTGGGGACAGGGTCGAGATCTACTCTACGAGCAGTACTTC. Amino acids: CASSWGQGRDLLYEQYF. The full variable domain, completed using reference TRBV19 and TRBJ2-7, is DGGITQSPKYLFRKEGQNVTLSCEQNLNHDAMYWYRQDPGQGLRLIYYSQIVNDFQKGDIAEGYSVSREKKESFPLTVTSAQKNPTAFYLCASSWGQGRDLLYEQYFGPGTRLTVT.

The V and J genes are TRBV7-2 and TRBJ1-5; 11 bases fit TRBD1. The CDR3 has 15 amino acids. Germline CDR1 reads SGHTA; CDR2 reads FQGNSA. After removal of 5 bases from V and 6 bases from J, the junction contained 6 bases not matched to a gene. This CDR3 is CASSPGGQGVQPQHF. The CDR3 nucleotides read TGTGCCAGCAGCCCTGGGGGACAGGGGGTTCAGCCCCAGCATTTT.